This T cell receptor (beta chain) was documented in a study of T cell responses to AZD1222 COVID-19 vaccine. This CDR3 comprises 14 residues. Unmatched junction bases numbered 10, after V lost 7 bases and J lost 4 bases. Germline loops: CDR1 MNHEY, CDR2 SVGEGT. Whole-study findings and limits: Clonal diversity may have been underestimated, and the donors were mostly white British, with more females than males. Spike-specific TCRs gained breadth and depth after people received two AZD1222 doses.

Only in-frame clones appear in the TCRdb table, and some are missing; sequencing was by immunoSEQ multiplex PCR. This table lists more than 110,000 clones. As regards this clone: Antigen: not known.

The sequenced material came from peripheral blood. This chain joins TRBV6-2 or TRBV6-3 and TRBJ2-7; 7 bases are shared with TRBD1. The clonotype was recovered from an adult in good health. The CDR3 DNA reads TGTGCCAGCACCCCAACCGGCAGGGGGTACGAGCAGTACTTC. Translating gives CASTPTGRGYEQYF.